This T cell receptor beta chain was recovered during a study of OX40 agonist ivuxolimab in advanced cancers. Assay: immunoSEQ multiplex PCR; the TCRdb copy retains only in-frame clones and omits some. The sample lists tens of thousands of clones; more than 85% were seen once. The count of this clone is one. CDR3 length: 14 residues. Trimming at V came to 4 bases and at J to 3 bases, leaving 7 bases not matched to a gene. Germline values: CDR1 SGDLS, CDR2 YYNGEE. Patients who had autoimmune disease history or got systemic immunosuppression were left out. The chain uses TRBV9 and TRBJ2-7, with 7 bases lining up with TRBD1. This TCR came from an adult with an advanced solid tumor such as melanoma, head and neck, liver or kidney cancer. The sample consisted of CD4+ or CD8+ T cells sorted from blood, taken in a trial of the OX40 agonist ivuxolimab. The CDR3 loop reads CASSLGPGGYEQYF. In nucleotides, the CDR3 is TGTGCCAGCAGCCTCGGGCCAGGGGGCTACGAGCAGTACTTC.